This TCR beta chain was identified in a study of blood T cell repertoires in COVID-19. Per germline, CDR1 LNHDA and CDR2 SQIVND (reference sequence). The ends lost 4 bases at V and 5 bases at J; junction bases unmatched: 7. The CDR3 sequence is 16 residues long. Here immunoSEQ multiplex PCR was the method, and the copy in TCRdb shows in-frame clones only, minus some. This table has a few hundred thousand clones, approximately 90% appearing once. The sequenced sample was peripheral blood. This receptor was taken from a young man with acute or convalescent COVID-19. V usage is TRBV19 and J usage is TRBJ2-7; 14 bases are a match to TRBD2. CDR3 sequence: CASSTRTSGRPDEQYF. The CDR3 bases are TGTGCCAGTAGTACAAGGACTAGCGGGAGGCCCGACGAGCAGTACTTC.